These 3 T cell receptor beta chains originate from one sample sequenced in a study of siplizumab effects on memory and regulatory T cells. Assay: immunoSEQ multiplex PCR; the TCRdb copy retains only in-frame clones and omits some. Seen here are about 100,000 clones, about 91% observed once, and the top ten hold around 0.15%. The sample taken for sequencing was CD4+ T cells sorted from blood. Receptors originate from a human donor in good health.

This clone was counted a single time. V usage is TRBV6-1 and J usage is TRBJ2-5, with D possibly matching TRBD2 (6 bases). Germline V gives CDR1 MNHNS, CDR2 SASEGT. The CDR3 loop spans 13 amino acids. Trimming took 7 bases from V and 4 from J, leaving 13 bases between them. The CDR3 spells CASIGLTPETQYF. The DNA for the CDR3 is TGTGCCAGCATTGGACTAACGCCAGAGACCCAGTACTTC.

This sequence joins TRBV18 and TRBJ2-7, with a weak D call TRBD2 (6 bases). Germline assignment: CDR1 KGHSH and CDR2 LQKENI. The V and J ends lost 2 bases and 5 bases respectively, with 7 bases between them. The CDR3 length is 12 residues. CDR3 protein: CASSPGGNEQYF. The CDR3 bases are TGTGCCAGCTCACCAGGAGGGAACGAGCAGTACTTC.

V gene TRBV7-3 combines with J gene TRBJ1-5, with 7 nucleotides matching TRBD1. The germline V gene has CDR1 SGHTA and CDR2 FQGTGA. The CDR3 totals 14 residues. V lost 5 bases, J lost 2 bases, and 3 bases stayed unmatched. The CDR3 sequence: CASSPTGGNQPQHF. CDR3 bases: TGTGCCAGCAGCCCTACAGGGGGCAATCAGCCCCAGCATTTT.